The following is a T cell receptor (beta chain) sequence with its context. Its antigen is still unknown. This specimen comes from a study of cytomegalovirus exposure and HLA in healthy donors. Study results and caveats: The authors confirmed in vitro that a few CMV-associated chains were specific for CMV antigens. First-cohort TCR clusters were later found to tend to co-occur in the 120 or so validation repertoires. For cytomegalovirus status, the classifier reportedly gave diagnoses with high specificity and sensitivity.

Assay: immunoSEQ multiplex PCR; the TCRdb copy retains only in-frame clones and omits some. The sample records about 270,000 clones, approximately 86% being singletons. Sequenced input: PBMCs. The TCR was taken from a woman between 18 and 30 years old in good health and CMV-seronegative.

Here the CDR3 reads CASSLGQGQETQYF. CDR3 nucleotides: TGTGCCAGCAGCTTGGGGCAGGGGCAAGAGACCCAGTACTTC. The chain couples TRBV5-4 to TRBJ2-5, with D possibly being TRBD1 (6 bases). The CDR3 is 14 amino acids. Trimming removed 0 bases from V and 2 bases from J, with 8 bases in between. Germline V CDR1 and CDR2: SGHNT, YYREEE (reference sequence).